The present entry profiles one TCR beta chain with its context. No antigen is known for it. Germline is not matched at one junction end, which may reflect a read error. The data originate from a study of prognosis after radiotherapy for stage I lung cancer. Genomic DNA served as the source from which two-round multiplex PCR generated TCR beta CDR3 amplicons. Every TRBV and TRBJ gene had its own specific primer in first-round PCR. TCRdb ran MiXCR on the multiplex PCR reads and lists one entry per CDR3 protein. The sample records around 15,000 distinct CDR3 sequences, 50% being singletons. Peripheral blood samples of about 6.3 milliliters were drawn at each of two time points. From germline, CDR1 is LNHNV and CDR2 YYDKDF (reference sequence). The CDR3 sequence is 16 residues long. Whole-study results and caveats: Lower values of Shannon entropy after stereotactic body radiation therapy were seen in patients who developed distant metastases. Gene usage of TRBV and TRBJ reportedly differed between patients with and without metastases.

The receptor's source is a donor older than 45 with non-small cell lung cancer. The gene calls are TRBV15 and TRBJ2-3; 10 bases fit TRBD2. The starting material was PBMCs, obtained before or after stereotactic body radiation therapy (not recorded which). The DNA of the CDR3 is TGTTCCACCAGCAGCGCTAGCGGGAGATTGACAGATACGCAATATTTT. This gives the protein CSTSSASGRLTDTQYF.